The 14 T cell receptor beta chains below all came from one sample that was sequenced in a study of regulatory T cells in long-lasting Graves disease. iRepertoire HTBI primers and Arm-PCR of CDR3 regions built TCR beta libraries. In TCRdb, the multiplex PCR reads were re-called with MiXCR into one record per CDR3 protein. The repertoire holds approximately 400,000 distinct CDR3 sequences, about 16% seen once, with approximately 16% in the top ten. The time point here: newly diagnosed GD, antithyroid drugs for less than 3 months. Extracted RNA from PBMCs served as the source of the TCR library. The same specimen was also included in a second study, on T cells in Graves' hyperthyroidism and ophthalmopathy.

The sequences come from peripheral blood mononuclear cells (PBMCs), collected at new diagnosis, from a patient treated with antithyroid drugs. These receptor sequences come from a woman in her 30s with Graves disease.

This clonotype was seen many times. This chain links TRBV7-9 with TRBJ2-2, with a possible D match to TRBD2 (6 bases). The germline gives CDR1 SEHNR, CDR2 FQNEAQ (reference sequence). Trimming removed 4 bases at V and 0 bases at J, with 12 bases between. CDR3 length: 16 amino acids. CDR3 amino acids: CASSSIAATNTGELFF. CDR3 in DNA: TGTGCCAGCAGCTCCATAGCGGCTACGAACACCGGGGAGCTGTTTTTT.

V is TRBV10-3 and J is TRBJ1-1; D not certain. The germline V gene has CDR1 ENHRY and CDR2 SYGVKD. V gave up 4 bases and J gave up 1 base, with 10 bases separating them. The length of the CDR3 is 14 residues. The chain's CDR3 is CAISVGMENTEAFF. CDR3 coding DNA: TGTGCCATCAGTGTAGGCATGGAGAACACTGAAGCTTTCTTT.

This clonotype was seen many times. The chain uses TRBV3-1 and TRBJ2-5; D unclear. Trimming shortened V by 3 bases and J by 5 bases, and 10 bases separated the two germline ends. The length of the CDR3 is 13 residues. The germline V gene has CDR1 LGHDT and CDR2 YNNKEL (reference sequence). CDR3: CASSHSDGETQYF. The CDR3 nucleotides are TGTGCCAGCAGCCACTCGGATGGGGAGACCCAGTACTTC.

This clonotype was counted only a few times. V gene TRBV29-1 combines with J gene TRBJ2-2; 8 nucleotides align to TRBD1. V dropped 5 bases and J dropped 5; count of bases not matched to a gene: 16. This CDR3 is 17 amino acids long. CDR1 is SQVTM and CDR2 is ANQGSEA in the germline V gene. The CDR3 nucleotides read TGCAGCGTTCTCCCCCCCCCCAGGCAGGGGGCAACCGGGGAGCTGTTTTTT. Translating it yields CSVLPPPRQGATGELFF.

This clonotype was observed at least ten times. The CDR3 DNA is TGTGCCACCAGCAGAGATCTGGAACAAGTGAACACAGATACGCAGTATTTT. Protein sequence: CATSRDLEQVNTDTQYF. The chain links TRBV15 to TRBJ2-3; D is undetermined. This CDR3 comprises 17 residues. The V end lost 0 bases, the J end lost 2 bases, and 15 bases lay between the germline ends. CDR1 LNHNV and CDR2 YYDKDF come from the germline V gene (reference sequence).

This clonotype occurred a few times. The J gene is TRBJ2-7, the V gene TRBV29-1; D not resolved. Germline V lookup: CDR1 SQVTM, CDR2 ANQGSEA. The CDR3 loop spans 14 amino acids. The V and J ends lost 3 bases and 1 base respectively, with 13 bases between them. CDR3 region: CSVDGNGPSYEQYF. The DNA of the CDR3 is TGCAGCGTTGATGGAAACGGGCCTTCCTACGAGCAGTACTTC.

The rearrangement links TRBV11-1 to TRBJ2-1; 11 nucleotides align to TRBD2. The length of the CDR3 is 15 residues. Germline trimming cut 6 bases from V and 9 bases from J; bases unmatched to any gene: 10. Germline V lookup: CDR1 SGHAT, CDR2 FQDESV (reference sequence). The CDR3 region has the DNA TGTGCCAGCAGAGTACTAGCGGGAGCGGGGTCTGAGCAGTTCTTC. Protein: CASRVLAGAGSEQFF.

This clonotype was found once. The J gene is TRBJ2-3, the V gene TRBV20-1; D ambiguous. V lost 5 bases and J 6 bases, leaving 9 bases between the germline ends. The CDR3 is 11 amino acids. Germline CDR1 and CDR2: DFQATT and SNEGSKA (reference sequence). CDR3 sequence reads: CSAGVRDTQYF. The CDR3 DNA is TGCAGTGCTGGGGTCCGCGATACGCAGTATTTT.

This clonotype was seen only a few times. The chain combines TRBV3-1 with TRBJ2-1, with D possibly being TRBD2 (6 bases). V was cut by 0 bases and J by 13 bases, with 10 bases left in between. CDR3 length: 12 residues. The germline V gene encodes CDR1 LGHDT and CDR2 YNNKEL (reference sequence). CDR3 nucleotide sequence: TGTGCCAGCAGCCAAGAGGGACTTCCTCAGTTCTTC. Its translation is CASSQEGLPQFF.

This clonotype was detected many times. The genes are TRBV5-6 and TRBJ1-1, with D hard to call. Trimming removed 3 bases from V and 2 bases from J, with 11 bases in between. There are 14 residues in the CDR3. Germline CDR1 and CDR2: SGHDT and YYEEEE. CDR3: CASSSFVRNTEAFF. The CDR3 DNA follows: TGTGCCAGCAGCTCGTTCGTTAGAAACACTGAAGCTTTCTTT.

There are many counts of this clonotype. The chain is built from TRBV3-1 and TRBJ2-1; D is perhaps TRBD2 (6 bases). This CDR3 has 17 residues. Germline values: CDR1 LGHDT, CDR2 YNNKEL (reference sequence). Trimming took 5 bases from V and 8 from J, leaving 25 bases between them. The DNA of the CDR3 is TGTGCCAGCAGCATTACATGGGGGGAGCCCTCGTTTTATGAGCAGTTCTTC. Translated, it gives CASSITWGEPSFYEQFF.

Ten or more counts support this clonotype. The J gene is TRBJ2-1, the V gene TRBV2; 10 bases line up with TRBD2. With V trimmed by 5 bases and J by 5 bases, 3 bases remained unmatched. The germline V gene encodes CDR1 SNHLY and CDR2 FYNNEI. The length of the CDR3 is 14 residues. CDR3 sequence: CASSPSGSHNEQFF. The CDR3 DNA is TGTGCCAGCAGTCCTAGCGGGAGCCACAATGAGCAGTTCTTC.

J is TRBJ2-7 and V is TRBV9, with 13 positions matching TRBD2. CDR1 and CDR2 from the germline V gene are SGDLS and YYNGEE. The CDR3 totals 14 residues. V shed 3 bases, J shed 3 bases, and the junction held 0 bases outside the gene matches. CDR3 DNA sequence: TGTGCCAGCAGCGGGACTAGCGGGGGCTACGAGCAGTACTTC. It yields the protein CASSGTSGGYEQYF.

The table lists this clonotype with many counts. The rearrangement joins TRBV6-1 to TRBJ2-7, with 9 bases aligning to TRBD2. V shed 10 bases and J 4 bases; nucleotides not matched to a gene: 11. CDR1 MNHNS and CDR2 SASEGT come from the germline V gene. This CDR3 is built from 14 residues. Here the CDR3 reads CATPKDSGRYEQYF. CDR3 bases: TGTGCCACTCCTAAGGATAGCGGGAGATACGAGCAGTACTTC.